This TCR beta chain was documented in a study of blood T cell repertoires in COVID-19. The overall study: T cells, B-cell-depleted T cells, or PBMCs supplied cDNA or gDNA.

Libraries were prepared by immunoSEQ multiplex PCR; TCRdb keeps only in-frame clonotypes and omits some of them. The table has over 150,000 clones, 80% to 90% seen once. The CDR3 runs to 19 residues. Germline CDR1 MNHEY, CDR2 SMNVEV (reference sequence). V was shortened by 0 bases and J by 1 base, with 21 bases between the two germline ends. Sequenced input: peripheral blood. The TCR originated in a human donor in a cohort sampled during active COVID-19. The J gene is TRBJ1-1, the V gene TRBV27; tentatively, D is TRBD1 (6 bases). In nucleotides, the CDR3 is TGTGCCAGCAGTTTATCAGGGCCCCCCACAGGGACCAAGAACACTGAAGCTTTCTTT. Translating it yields CASSLSGPPTGTKNTEAFF.